This TCR beta chain was documented in a study of blood T cell repertoires in COVID-19. The table came from immunoSEQ multiplex PCR; TCRdb's copy has only in-frame clones and leaves some out. Among a few hundred thousand clones listed, around 89% were seen once. As for this clone: Germline is not matched at one junction end, which may reflect a read error.

Per germline, CDR1 SGHVS and CDR2 FQNEAQ. The CDR3 consists of 18 residues. This chain connects TRBV7-8 to TRBJ1-5; 11 nucleotides match TRBD1. This TCR came from a young man who had been exposed to COVID-19. Material: PBMCs or T cells enriched from blood (not recorded which). Written as DNA, the CDR3 is TGTGCCAGCACCTTAACCCGGGACAGGGGGGGAGGTGGTCAGCCCCAGCATTTT. Amino acid sequence: CASTLTRDRGGGGQPQHF.